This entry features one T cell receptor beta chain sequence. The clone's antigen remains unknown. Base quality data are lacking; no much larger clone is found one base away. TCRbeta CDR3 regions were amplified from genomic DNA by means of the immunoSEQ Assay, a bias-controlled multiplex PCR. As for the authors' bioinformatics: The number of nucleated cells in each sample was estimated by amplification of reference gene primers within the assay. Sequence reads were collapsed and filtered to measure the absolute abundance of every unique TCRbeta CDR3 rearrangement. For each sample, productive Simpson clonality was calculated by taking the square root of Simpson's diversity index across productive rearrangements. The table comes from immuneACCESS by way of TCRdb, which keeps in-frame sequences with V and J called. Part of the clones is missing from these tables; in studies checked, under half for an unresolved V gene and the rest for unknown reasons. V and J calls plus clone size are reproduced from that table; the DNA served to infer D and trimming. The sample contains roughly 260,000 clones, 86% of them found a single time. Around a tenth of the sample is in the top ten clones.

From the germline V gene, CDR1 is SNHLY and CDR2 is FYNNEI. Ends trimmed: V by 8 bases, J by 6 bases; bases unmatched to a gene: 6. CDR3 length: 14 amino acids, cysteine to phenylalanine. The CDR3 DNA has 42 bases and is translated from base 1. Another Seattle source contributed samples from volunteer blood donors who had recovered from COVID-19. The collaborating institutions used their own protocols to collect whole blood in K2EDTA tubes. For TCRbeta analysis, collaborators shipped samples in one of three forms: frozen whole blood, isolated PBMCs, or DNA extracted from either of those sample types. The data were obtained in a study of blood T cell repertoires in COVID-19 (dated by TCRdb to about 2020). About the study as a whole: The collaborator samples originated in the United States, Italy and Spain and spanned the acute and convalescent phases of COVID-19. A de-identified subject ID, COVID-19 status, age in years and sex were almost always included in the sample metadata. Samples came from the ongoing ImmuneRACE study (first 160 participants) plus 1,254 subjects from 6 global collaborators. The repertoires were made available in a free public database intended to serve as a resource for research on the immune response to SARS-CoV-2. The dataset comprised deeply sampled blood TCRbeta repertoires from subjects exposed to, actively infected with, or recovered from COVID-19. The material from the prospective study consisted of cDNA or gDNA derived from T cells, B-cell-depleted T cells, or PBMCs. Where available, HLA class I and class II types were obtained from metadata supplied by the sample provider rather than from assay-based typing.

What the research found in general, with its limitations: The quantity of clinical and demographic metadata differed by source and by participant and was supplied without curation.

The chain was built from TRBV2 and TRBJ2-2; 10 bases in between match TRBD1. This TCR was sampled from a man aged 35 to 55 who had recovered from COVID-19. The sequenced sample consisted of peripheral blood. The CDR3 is CASWTGGTAGELFF. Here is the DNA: TGTGCCAGCTGGACAGGGGGTACGGCCGGGGAGCTGTTTTTT.